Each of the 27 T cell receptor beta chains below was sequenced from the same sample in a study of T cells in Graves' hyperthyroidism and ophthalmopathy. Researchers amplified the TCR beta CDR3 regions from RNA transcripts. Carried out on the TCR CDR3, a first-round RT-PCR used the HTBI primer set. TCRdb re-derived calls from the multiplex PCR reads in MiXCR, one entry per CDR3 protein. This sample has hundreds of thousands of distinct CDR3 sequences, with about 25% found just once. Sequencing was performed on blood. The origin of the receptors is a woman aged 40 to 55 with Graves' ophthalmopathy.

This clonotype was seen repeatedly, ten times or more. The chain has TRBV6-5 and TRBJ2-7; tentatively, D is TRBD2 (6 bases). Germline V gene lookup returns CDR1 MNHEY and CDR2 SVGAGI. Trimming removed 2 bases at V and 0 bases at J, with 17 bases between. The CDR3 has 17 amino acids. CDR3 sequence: CASSYNRAAGSSYEQYF. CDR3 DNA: TGTGCCAGCAGTTACAATCGAGCGGCGGGGAGCTCCTACGAGCAGTACTTC.

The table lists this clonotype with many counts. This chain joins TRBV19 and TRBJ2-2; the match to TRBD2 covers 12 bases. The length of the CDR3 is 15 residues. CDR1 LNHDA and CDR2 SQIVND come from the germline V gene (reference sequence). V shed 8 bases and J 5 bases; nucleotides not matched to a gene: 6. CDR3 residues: CASQTSGSRTGELFF. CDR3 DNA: TGTGCCAGTCAGACTAGCGGGAGCCGAACCGGGGAGCTGTTTTTT.

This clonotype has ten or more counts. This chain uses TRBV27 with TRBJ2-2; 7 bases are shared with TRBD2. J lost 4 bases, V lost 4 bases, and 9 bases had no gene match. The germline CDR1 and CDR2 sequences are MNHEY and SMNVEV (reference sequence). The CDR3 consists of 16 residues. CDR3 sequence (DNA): TGTGCCAGCAGTTCCGGTCTAGCGGCAGGCACCGGGGAGCTGTTTTTT. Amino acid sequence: CASSSGLAAGTGELFF.

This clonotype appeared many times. The CDR3 reads CASSLRIGETQYF. As DNA, the CDR3 is TGTGCCAGCAGTTTAAGGATTGGTGAGACCCAGTACTTC. The J gene is TRBJ2-5, the V gene TRBV28, with no clear D. The germline V and J ends were trimmed by 2 bases and 5 bases, with 9 bases remaining between them. CDR3 length: 13 amino acids. CDR1 is MDHEN and CDR2 is SYDVKM in the germline V gene.

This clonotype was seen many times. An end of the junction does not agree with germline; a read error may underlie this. For the CDR3, the DNA is TGTGCCAGCAGTTTAGGACAGGACTACGAGCAGTACTTC. Its translation: CASSLGQDYEQYF. V usage is TRBV5-1 and J usage is TRBJ2-7; TRBD1 matches at 7 bases. Germline V gene data show CDR1 as SGHRS and CDR2 as YFSETQ. CDR3 length: 13 residues.

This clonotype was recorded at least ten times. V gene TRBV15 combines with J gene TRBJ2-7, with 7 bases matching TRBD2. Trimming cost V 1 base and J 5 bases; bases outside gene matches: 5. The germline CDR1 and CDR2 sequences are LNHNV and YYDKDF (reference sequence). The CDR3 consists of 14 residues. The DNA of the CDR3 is TGTGCCACCAGCAGAGGGGCGGGAGACAACGAGCAGTACTTC. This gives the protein CATSRGAGDNEQYF.

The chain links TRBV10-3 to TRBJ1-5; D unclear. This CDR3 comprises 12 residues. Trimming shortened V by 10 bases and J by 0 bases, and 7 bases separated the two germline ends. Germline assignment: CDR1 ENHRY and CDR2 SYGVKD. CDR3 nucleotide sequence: TGTGCCACCGCAAATAGCAATCAGCCCCAGCATTTT. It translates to CATANSNQPQHF.

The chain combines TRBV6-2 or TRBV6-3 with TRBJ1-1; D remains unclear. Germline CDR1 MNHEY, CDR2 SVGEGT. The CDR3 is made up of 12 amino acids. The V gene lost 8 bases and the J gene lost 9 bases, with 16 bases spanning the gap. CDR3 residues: CASGSALFKAFF. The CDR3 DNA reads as TGTGCCAGCGGGTCAGCACTATTTAAAGCTTTCTTT.

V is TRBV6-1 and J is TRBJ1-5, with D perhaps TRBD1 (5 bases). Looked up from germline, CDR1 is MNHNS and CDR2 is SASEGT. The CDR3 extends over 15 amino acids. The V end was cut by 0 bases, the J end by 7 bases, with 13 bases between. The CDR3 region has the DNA TGTGCCAGCAGTGAAGCACGGCAGGGATGGCAGCCCCAGCATTTT. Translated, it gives CASSEARQGWQPQHF.

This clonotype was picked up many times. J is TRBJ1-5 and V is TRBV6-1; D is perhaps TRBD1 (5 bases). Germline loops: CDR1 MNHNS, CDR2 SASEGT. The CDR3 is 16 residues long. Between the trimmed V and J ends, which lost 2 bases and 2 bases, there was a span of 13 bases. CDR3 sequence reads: CASSEISGGGNQPQHF. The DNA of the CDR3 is TGTGCCAGCAGTGAAATATCCGGGGGTGGCAATCAGCCCCAGCATTTT.

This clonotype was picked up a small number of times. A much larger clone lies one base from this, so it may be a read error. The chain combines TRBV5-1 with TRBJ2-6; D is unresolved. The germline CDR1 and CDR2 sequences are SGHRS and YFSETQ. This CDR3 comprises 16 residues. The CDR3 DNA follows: TGCGCCAGCAGTTCCAGTATTTTCTCTCGGGCCAACGTCCTGACTTTC. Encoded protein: CASSSSIFSRANVLTF.

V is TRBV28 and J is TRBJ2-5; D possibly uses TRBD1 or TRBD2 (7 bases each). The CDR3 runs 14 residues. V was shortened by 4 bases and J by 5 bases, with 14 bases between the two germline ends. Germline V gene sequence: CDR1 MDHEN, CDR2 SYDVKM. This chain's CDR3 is CASSSDREGETQYF. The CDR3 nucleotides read TGTGCCAGCAGTTCTGACAGGGAGGGGGAGACCCAGTACTTC.

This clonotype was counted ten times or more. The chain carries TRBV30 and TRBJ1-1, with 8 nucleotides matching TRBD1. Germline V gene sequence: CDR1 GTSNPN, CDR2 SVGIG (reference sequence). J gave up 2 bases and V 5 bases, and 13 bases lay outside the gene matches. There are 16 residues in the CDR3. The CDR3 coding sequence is TGTGCCTGGCGGACCAGGGGGCGAGGTTTTAACACTGAAGCTTTCTTT. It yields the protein CAWRTRGRGFNTEAFF.

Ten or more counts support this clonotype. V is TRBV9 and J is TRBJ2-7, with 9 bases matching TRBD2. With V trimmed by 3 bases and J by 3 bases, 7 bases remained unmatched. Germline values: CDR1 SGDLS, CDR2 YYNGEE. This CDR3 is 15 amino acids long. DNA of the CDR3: TGTGCCAGCAGCGCTAGCGGGACGGAAATCTACGAGCAGTACTTC. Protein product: CASSASGTEIYEQYF.

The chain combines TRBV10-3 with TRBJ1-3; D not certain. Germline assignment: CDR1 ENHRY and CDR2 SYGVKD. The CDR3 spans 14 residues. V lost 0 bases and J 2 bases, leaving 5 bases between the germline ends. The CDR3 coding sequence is TGTGCCATCAGTGAGTCAGGGACTGGAAACACCATATATTTT. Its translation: CAISESGTGNTIYF.

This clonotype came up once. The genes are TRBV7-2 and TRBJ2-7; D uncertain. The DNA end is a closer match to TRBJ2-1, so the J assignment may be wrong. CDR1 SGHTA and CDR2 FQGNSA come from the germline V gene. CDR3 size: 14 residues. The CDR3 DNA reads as TGTGCCAGCAGCTCAGTGGTTCCACCCTACGAGCAGTTCTTC. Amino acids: CASSSVVPPYEQFF.

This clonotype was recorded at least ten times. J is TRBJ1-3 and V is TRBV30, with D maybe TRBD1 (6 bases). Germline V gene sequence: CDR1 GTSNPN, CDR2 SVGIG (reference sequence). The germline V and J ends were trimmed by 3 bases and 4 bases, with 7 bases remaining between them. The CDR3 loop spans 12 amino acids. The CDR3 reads CAWSRGGNTIYF. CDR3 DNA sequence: TGTGCCTGGAGCAGGGGAGGAAACACCATATATTTT.

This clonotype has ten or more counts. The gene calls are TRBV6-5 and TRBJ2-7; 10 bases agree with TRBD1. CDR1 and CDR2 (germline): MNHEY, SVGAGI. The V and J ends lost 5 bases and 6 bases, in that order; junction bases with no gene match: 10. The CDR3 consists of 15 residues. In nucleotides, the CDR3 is TGTGCCAGCAGTCCCTTGGGACAGGGGCAGGTCGAGCAGTACTTC. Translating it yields CASSPLGQGQVEQYF.

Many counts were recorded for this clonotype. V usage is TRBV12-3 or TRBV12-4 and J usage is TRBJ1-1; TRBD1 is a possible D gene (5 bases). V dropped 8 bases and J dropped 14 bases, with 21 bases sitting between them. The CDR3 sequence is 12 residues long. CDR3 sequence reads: CASGPGPAVAFF. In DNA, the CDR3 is TGTGCCAGCGGCCCGGGACCAGCCGTCGCCTTCTTT.

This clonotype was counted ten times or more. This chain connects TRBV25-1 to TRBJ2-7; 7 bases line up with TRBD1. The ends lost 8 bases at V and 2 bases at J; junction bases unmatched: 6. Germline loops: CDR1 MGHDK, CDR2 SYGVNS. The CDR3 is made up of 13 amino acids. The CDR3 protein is CASQSGTAYEQYF. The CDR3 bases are TGTGCCAGCCAATCCGGGACAGCCTACGAGCAGTACTTC.

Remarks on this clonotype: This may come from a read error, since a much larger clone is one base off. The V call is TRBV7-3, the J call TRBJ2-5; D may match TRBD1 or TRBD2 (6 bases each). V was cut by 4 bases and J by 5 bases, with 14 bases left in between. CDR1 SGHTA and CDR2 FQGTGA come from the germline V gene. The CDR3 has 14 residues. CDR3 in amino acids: CASSSIPGAETQYF. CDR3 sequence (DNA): TGTGCCAGCAGCTCAATTCCGGGGGCTGAGACCCAGTACTTC.

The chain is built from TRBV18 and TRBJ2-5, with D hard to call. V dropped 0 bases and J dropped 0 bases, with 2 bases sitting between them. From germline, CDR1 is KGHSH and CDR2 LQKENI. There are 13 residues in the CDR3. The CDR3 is CASSPPNQETQYF. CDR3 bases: TGTGCCAGCTCACCACCAAACCAAGAGACCCAGTACTTC.

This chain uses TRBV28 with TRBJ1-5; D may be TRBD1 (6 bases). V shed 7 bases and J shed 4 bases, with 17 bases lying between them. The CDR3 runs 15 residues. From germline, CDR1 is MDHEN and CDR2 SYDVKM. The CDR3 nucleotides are TGTGCCAGCACCAAAACAGGGAGGACAAATCAGCCCCAGCATTTT. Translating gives CASTKTGRTNQPQHF.

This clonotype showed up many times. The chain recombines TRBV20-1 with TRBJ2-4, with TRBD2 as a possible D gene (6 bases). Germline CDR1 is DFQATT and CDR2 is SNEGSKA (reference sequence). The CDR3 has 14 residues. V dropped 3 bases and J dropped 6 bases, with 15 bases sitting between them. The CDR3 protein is CSASWTNHPNIQYF. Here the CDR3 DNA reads TGCAGTGCTAGTTGGACTAACCATCCAAACATTCAGTACTTC.

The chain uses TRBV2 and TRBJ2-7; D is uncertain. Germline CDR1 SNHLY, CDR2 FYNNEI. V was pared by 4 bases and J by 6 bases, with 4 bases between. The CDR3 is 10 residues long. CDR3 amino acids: CASSALEQYF. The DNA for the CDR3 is TGTGCCAGCAGTGCTCTCGAGCAGTACTTC.

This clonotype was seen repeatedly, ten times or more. This chain's CDR3 is CASGFGNSYEQYF. The DNA for the CDR3 is TGTGCCAGCGGCTTCGGCAACTCCTACGAGCAGTACTTC. The chain uses TRBV27 and TRBJ2-7; D is uncertain. The V and J ends lost 8 bases and 0 bases respectively, with 11 bases between them. There are 13 residues in the CDR3. Germline assignment: CDR1 MNHEY and CDR2 SMNVEV (reference sequence).

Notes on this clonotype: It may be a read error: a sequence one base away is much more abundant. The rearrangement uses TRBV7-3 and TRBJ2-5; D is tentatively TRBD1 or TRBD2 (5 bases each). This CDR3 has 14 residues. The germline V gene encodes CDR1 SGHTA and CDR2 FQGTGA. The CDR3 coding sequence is TGTGCCAGCAGCTCAATGGGACCTGGGGAGACCCTGTACTTC. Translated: CASSSMGPGETLYF.